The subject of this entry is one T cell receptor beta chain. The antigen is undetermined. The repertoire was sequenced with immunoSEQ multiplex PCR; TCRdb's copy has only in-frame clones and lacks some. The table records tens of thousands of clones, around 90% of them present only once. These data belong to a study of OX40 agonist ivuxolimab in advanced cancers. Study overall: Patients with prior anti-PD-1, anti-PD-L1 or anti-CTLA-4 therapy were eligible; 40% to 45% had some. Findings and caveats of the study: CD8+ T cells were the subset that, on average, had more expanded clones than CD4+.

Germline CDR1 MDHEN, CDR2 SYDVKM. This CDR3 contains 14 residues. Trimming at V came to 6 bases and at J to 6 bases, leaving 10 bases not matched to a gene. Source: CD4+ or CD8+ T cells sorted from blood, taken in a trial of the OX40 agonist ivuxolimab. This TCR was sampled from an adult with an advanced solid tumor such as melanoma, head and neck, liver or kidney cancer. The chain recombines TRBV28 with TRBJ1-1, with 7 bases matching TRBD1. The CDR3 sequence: CASSEEGARPEAFF. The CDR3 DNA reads TGTGCCAGCAGCGAGGAGGGGGCACGGCCTGAAGCTTTCTTT.